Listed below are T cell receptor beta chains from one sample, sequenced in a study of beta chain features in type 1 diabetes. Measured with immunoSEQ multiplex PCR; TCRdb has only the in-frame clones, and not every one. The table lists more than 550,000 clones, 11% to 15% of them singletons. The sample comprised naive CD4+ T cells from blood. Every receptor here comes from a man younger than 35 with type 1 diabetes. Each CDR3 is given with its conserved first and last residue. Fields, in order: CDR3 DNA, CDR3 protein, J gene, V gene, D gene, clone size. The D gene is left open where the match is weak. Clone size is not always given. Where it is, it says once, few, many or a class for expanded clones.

TGTGCCAGCACCCTCGTTGGTTTCCGCACAGATACGCAGTATTTT,CASTLVGFRTDTQYF,TRBJ2-3,TRBV7-8,NA,NA
TGTGCCAGCAGCGCCCGGACTAGCGGGGAGAACTCCTACAATGAGCAGTTCTTC,CASSARTSGENSYNEQFF,TRBJ2-1,TRBV9,TRBD2,NA
TGTGCCAGCAGCTTGAAAGGGGGATCCTATGGCTACACCTTC,CASSLKGGSYGYTF,TRBJ1-2,TRBV5-6,NA,NA
TGTGCCAGTAGCCGCGACAGACATCCTTCCTACGAGCAGTACTTC,CASSRDRHPSYEQYF,TRBJ2-7,TRBV19,NA,few
TGTGCCAGCAGCTTAGGGGACACCAACACTGAAGCTTTCTTT,CASSLGDTNTEAFF,TRBJ1-1,TRBV7-9,NA,few
TGCGCCAGTTCTACTAGCGGGTCAGACAATGAGCAGTTCTTC,CASSTSGSDNEQFF,TRBJ2-1,TRBV10-1,TRBD2,NA
TGCAGCGTGACGGGGGGGCTTACCACAGATACGCAGTATTTT,CSVTGGLTTDTQYF,TRBJ2-3,TRBV29-1,TRBD2,few
TGTGCCAGCAGCCAACACATGAACAATGAGCAGTTCTTC,CASSQHMNNEQFF,TRBJ2-1,TRBV4-2,NA,few
TGTGCCATCAGTGGACAGGGGGCAGGCAATCAGCCCCAGCATTTT,CAISGQGAGNQPQHF,TRBJ1-5,TRBV10-3,TRBD1,few
TGTGCCAGCAGCGTAGCTCCCCGGGAGCGGGGGGGCCGGGAGACCCAGTACTTC,CASSVAPRERGGRETQYF,TRBJ2-5,TRBV9,TRBD2,NA
TGTGCCAGCAGGGGCGGACAGGGCAACACCATATATTTT,CASRGGQGNTIYF,TRBJ1-3,TRBV2,TRBD1,NA
TGTGCCTGGAGTGTAGGCGGGTCTGGAAACACCATATATTTT,CAWSVGGSGNTIYF,TRBJ1-3,TRBV30,NA,few
TGTGCCAGCAGTTTATCCGGGACAGCTTCTGGCTACACCTTC,CASSLSGTASGYTF,TRBJ1-2,TRBV27,TRBD1,NA
TGTGCCAGCAGTCAAGGGACAGGGGCCGGTTTCTATGAGCAGTTCTTC,CASSQGTGAGFYEQFF,TRBJ2-1,TRBV6-1,TRBD1,NA
TGCGCCAGCACCGGACTGATAGATACGCAGTATTTT,CASTGLIDTQYF,TRBJ2-3,TRBV10-1,NA,NA
TGTGCCAGCTCAATAGCAGGGTTCGCCTATGGCTACACCTTC,CASSIAGFAYGYTF,TRBJ1-2,TRBV18,NA,NA
TGTGCCAGCAGCTTCCCCCGGGACAGGGGGCGGTTATCCTACGAGCAGTACTTC,CASSFPRDRGRLSYEQYF,TRBJ2-7,TRBV7-3,TRBD1,few
TGTGCCAGCAGCTTAGTTCCGGGCAAAAACATTCAGTACTTC,CASSLVPGKNIQYF,TRBJ2-4,TRBV11-2,NA,few
TGTGCCAGCAGCCTCGAGGGTAGCGGGGGACCCACAGATACGCAGTATTTT,CASSLEGSGGPTDTQYF,TRBJ2-3,TRBV4-2,TRBD2,few
TGCGCCAGCAGCCAAGCCTATGCAGGTTCAGCCACCTACGAGCAGTACTTC,CASSQAYAGSATYEQYF,TRBJ2-7,TRBV4-3,NA,few
TGTGCCAGCACGTCGGGCAGGTCCTACACTGAAGCTTTCTTT,CASTSGRSYTEAFF,TRBJ1-1,TRBV6-6,NA,NA
TGCGCCAGCAGCGTTCGGTCGAGGGATACGCAGTATTTT,CASSVRSRDTQYF,TRBJ2-3,TRBV5-1,NA,few
TGTGCCAGCAGTTACTCGGGAACGTCCGGCTATGGCTACACCTTC,CASSYSGTSGYGYTF,TRBJ1-2,TRBV6-5,NA,few
TGTGCCAGCTCACCGACGGCCGGCGGGGATGAGCAGTTCTTC,CASSPTAGGDEQFF,TRBJ2-1,TRBV18,NA,few
TGTGCCAGTAGTATTGTGCTAGCGGGAGGAGATGAGCAGTTCTTC,CASSIVLAGGDEQFF,TRBJ2-1,TRBV19,TRBD2,NA
TGTGCCAGCAGCCCGATAGGGACAACGAACACTGAAGCTTTCTTT,CASSPIGTTNTEAFF,TRBJ1-1,TRBV4-2,NA,few
TGTGCCAGCAGCCAAGTGGGGCGGGCACCCTACGAGCAGTACTTC,CASSQVGRAPYEQYF,TRBJ2-7,TRBV14,NA,few
TGTGCCAGCAGCTCCCTAAGACAGGGAATAACCTACGAGCAGTACTTC,CASSSLRQGITYEQYF,TRBJ2-7,TRBV7-9,TRBD1,few
TGTGCCAGCAGCCGAGGGACTAGCGGCGTAGCGGATACGCAGTATTTT,CASSRGTSGVADTQYF,TRBJ2-3,TRBV9,TRBD2,few
TGTGCCAGCAGCGTATCAGCGGGGTCCTACAATGAGCAGTTCTTC,CASSVSAGSYNEQFF,TRBJ2-1,TRBV9,TRBD2,NA
TGTGCCAGCAGCTTAATATCGGGGAGGAAGGGGACCCAGTACTTC,CASSLISGRKGTQYF,TRBJ2-5,TRBV11-2,NA,few
TGTGCCAGCAGCATGGGGACTCTCCCGGCCTACGAGCAGTACTTC,CASSMGTLPAYEQYF,TRBJ2-7,TRBV21-1,NA,NA
TGTGCCAGCAGCCAAGATCTCGGAGCGGGGTTAATCTACAATGAGCAGTTCTTC,CASSQDLGAGLIYNEQFF,TRBJ2-1,TRBV4-2,TRBD2,few
TGTGCCAGCGGGGATTATAGGTCCTACAATGAGCAGTTCTTC,CASGDYRSYNEQFF,TRBJ2-1,TRBV6-5,NA,NA
TGTGCCAGCAGCTCGACTAGCGGGATATACAATGAGCAGTTCTTC,CASSSTSGIYNEQFF,TRBJ2-1,TRBV11-2,TRBD2,few
TGTGCCAGCAGCTTGTGGGAGACCCAGTACTTC,CASSLWETQYF,TRBJ2-5,TRBV5-6,NA,NA
TGTGCCAGCACCATGGGGGAAGAGACCCAGTACTTC,CASTMGEETQYF,TRBJ2-5,TRBV5-4,NA,NA
TGCGCCAGCAGCTTGGACAGGGCCTACGAGCAGTACTTC,CASSLDRAYEQYF,TRBJ2-7,TRBV5-1,NA,NA
TGTGCCAGCAGTCGACGCAGGGGGGACTATGGCTACACCTTC,CASSRRRGDYGYTF,TRBJ1-2,TRBV6-5,TRBD1,few
TGTGCCAGCAGCTTAGCGCTGGGGGCGCGATATGGCTACACCTTC,CASSLALGARYGYTF,TRBJ1-2,TRBV7-2,NA,few
TGTGCCTGGAAAACAGCCTCCTACGAGCAGTACTTC,CAWKTASYEQYF,TRBJ2-7,TRBV30,NA,NA
TGTGCCAGCTCCCTCAGCGGAGGGGGCAGAGATACGCAGTATTTT,CASSLSGGGRDTQYF,TRBJ2-3,TRBV18,NA,NA
TGTGCCAGCTCACCATCGCTAGCGGGAGTAAACGAGCAGTACTTC,CASSPSLAGVNEQYF,TRBJ2-7,TRBV18,TRBD2,few
TGTGCCTGGGGCACGGGGACCAGCTCTGGAAACACCATATATTTT,CAWGTGTSSGNTIYF,TRBJ1-3,TRBV30,NA,few
TGTGCCAGTAGTATATTGATGACAGGTTCGGATACGCAGTATTTT,CASSILMTGSDTQYF,TRBJ2-3,TRBV19,NA,few
TGTGCCAGCAGTACCACCACAAGGGAGACCCAGTACTTC,CASSTTTRETQYF,TRBJ2-5,TRBV2,NA,NA
TGTGCCAGCAGTCCACGGGGGGGCGTCTCTGGGGCCAACGTCCTGACTTTC,CASSPRGGVSGANVLTF,TRBJ2-6,TRBV25-1,TRBD2,few
TGTGCTAGTGGTCGTGCTGGCGATGAGCAGTTCTTC,CASGRAGDEQFF,TRBJ2-1,TRBV12-5,NA,NA
TGTGCCAGCAGCCCCGGGGAAGCGCAGACCCAGTACTTC,CASSPGEAQTQYF,TRBJ2-5,TRBV7-2,NA,few
TGTGCCAGCAGTTACCCTCAGACGTCCTACGAGCAGTACTTC,CASSYPQTSYEQYF,TRBJ2-7,TRBV6-5,NA,few
TGTGCCAGCAGTCCACCCCTTGGGGATCGGGAGACCCAGTACTTC,CASSPPLGDRETQYF,TRBJ2-5,TRBV6-5,NA,few
TGTGCCAGCAGTTCCCCTCACGGGCCCCGGGGCTACACCTTC,CASSSPHGPRGYTF,TRBJ1-2,TRBV28,NA,once
TGTGCCACCAGCAGAGACGTCGGGGGCTACACCTTC,CATSRDVGGYTF,TRBJ1-2,TRBV15,NA,few
TGCAGCGTGGGTCAGCGAGGCAACACTGAAGCTTTCTTT,CSVGQRGNTEAFF,TRBJ1-1,TRBV29-1,NA,NA
TGTGCCTGGTCCCGGGGGGGAGGAATCTATGGCTACACCTTC,CAWSRGGGIYGYTF,TRBJ1-2,TRBV30,NA,NA